The 32 T cell receptor beta chains below come from one sample, sequenced in a study of blood T cells in healthy people across ages. Primers used in a second PCR of roughly 7 to 12 cycles were a sample-barcoded 5' primer and a J-beta primer mix. TCRdb re-derived calls from the 5' RACE reads in MiXCR, one entry per CDR3 protein. Seen here are about 760,000 distinct CDR3 sequences, roughly three fifths observed once, and the top ten hold more than 25%. Sequenced input: blood. These receptors all stem from a man aged 40-50 years in good health.

The rearrangement uses TRBV20-1 and TRBJ2-3, with D unclear. V lost 6 bases and J 2 bases, leaving 12 bases between the germline ends. Per germline, CDR1 DFQATT and CDR2 SNEGSKA (reference sequence). The CDR3 covers 13 residues. CDR3 protein: CSAFGGDTDTQYF. The CDR3 coding sequence is TGCAGTGCCTTCGGTGGAGACACAGATACGCAGTATTTT.

V and J are TRBV19 and TRBJ2-6; weak D call: TRBD1 (5 bases). V lost 0 bases and J lost 7, with 10 bases in between. Per germline, CDR1 LNHDA and CDR2 SQIVND (reference sequence). This CDR3 contains 15 residues. The CDR3 sequence: CASSIDRGKANVLTF. As DNA, the CDR3 is TGTGCCAGTAGTATAGATAGGGGTAAAGCCAACGTCCTGACTTTC.

This clonotype was seen only once. V gene TRBV25-1 combines with J gene TRBJ2-5; 9 bases fit TRBD2. The CDR3 runs 16 residues. Germline values: CDR1 MGHDK, CDR2 SYGVNS. Losses at the gene ends were 2 bases for V and 11 bases for J; bases not matched to a gene: 15. Here the CDR3 reads CASSEGRGGAFDEQYF. As DNA, the CDR3 is TGTGCCAGCAGTGAAGGTCGCGGGGGGGCTTTCGATGAGCAGTACTTC. Looking up the rest from reference TRBV25-1 and TRBJ2-5 gives the full variable domain: EADIYQTPRYLVIGTGKKITLECSQTMGHDKMYWYQQDPGMELHLIHYSYGVNSTEKGDLSSESTVSRIRTEHFPLTLESARPSHTSQYLCASSEGRGGAFDEQYFGPGTRLLVL.

The chain has TRBV6-5 and TRBJ1-5; no reliable D call. V shed 0 bases and J shed 2 bases, with 11 bases lying between them. CDR3 length equals 16 residues. The germline V gene has CDR1 MNHEY and CDR2 SVGAGI. The CDR3 protein is CASSYSGALGNQPQHF. In nucleotides, the CDR3 is TGTGCCAGCAGTTACTCAGGTGCTTTAGGCAATCAGCCCCAGCATTTT.

For this clonotype: At one of its ends the junction is not consistent with the germline gene, which may arise from a read error. Written as DNA, the CDR3 is TGTGCCGGCAGCGTACAAGGCAGGGACTATGGCTACACCTTC. Its protein product is CAGSVQGRDYGYTF. The genes are TRBV9 and TRBJ1-2; possible D gene TRBD1, 5 bases. The CDR3 is made up of 14 amino acids. Germline V gives CDR1 SGDLS, CDR2 YYNGEE.

The chain links TRBV10-3 to TRBJ2-4, with 10 bases lining up with TRBD2. CDR1 and CDR2 from the germline V gene are ENHRY and SYGVKD. With V trimmed by 0 bases and J by 13 bases, 12 bases remained unmatched. This CDR3 region has 16 residues. CDR3 nucleotides: TGTGCCATCAGTGAGTCACTAGCGGGGACCTACAATGAGCAGTACTTC. Translated, it gives CAISESLAGTYNEQYF.

J is TRBJ2-1 and V is TRBV5-1; 12 bases are shared with TRBD2. The CDR3 is 15 residues long. The germline gives CDR1 SGHRS, CDR2 YFSETQ. Trimming at V came to 4 bases and at J to 9 bases, leaving 8 bases not matched to a gene. This CDR3 is CASSGRLAGVGEQFF. The CDR3 DNA reads TGCGCCAGCAGCGGGCGACTAGCGGGAGTCGGTGAGCAGTTCTTC.

This clonotype was seen only a few times. V is TRBV6-2 or TRBV6-3 and J is TRBJ2-5; 10 bases fit TRBD1. Trimming cost V 4 bases and J 5 bases; bases outside gene matches: 10. Germline CDR1 MNHEY, CDR2 SVGEGT. This CDR3 is 16 amino acids long. In DNA form, the CDR3 reads TGTGCCAGCAGTTCCCGACAGGGGGCAGTTCGGGAGACCCAGTACTTC. This encodes CASSSRQGAVRETQYF.

The rearrangement uses TRBV24-1 and TRBJ2-1; possibly TRBD1 or TRBD2 for D (5 bases each). Trimming took off 2 bases at V and 7 bases at J, with 17 bases between the two ends. This CDR3 contains 16 residues. CDR1 KGHDR and CDR2 SFDVKD come from the germline V gene. CDR3 loop: CATSDYGGERWNEQFF. The CDR3 coding sequence is TGTGCCACCAGTGATTATGGGGGAGAAAGGTGGAATGAGCAGTTCTTC.

This clonotype was seen only a few times. The chain has TRBV27 and TRBJ1-1, with 7 bases lining up with TRBD1. The CDR3 spans 14 residues. The germline gives CDR1 MNHEY, CDR2 SMNVEV (reference sequence). V gave up 4 bases and J gave up 1 base; unmatched junction bases: 3. CDR3 amino acids: CASSWRTGNTEAFF. DNA of the CDR3: TGTGCCAGCAGTTGGCGGACAGGGAACACTGAAGCTTTCTTT.

This clonotype has a handful of counts. V and J are TRBV6-1 and TRBJ1-2; the D gene is possibly TRBD1 (6 bases). The V end lost 6 bases, the J end lost 8 bases, and 19 bases lay between the germline ends. This CDR3 comprises 14 residues. Germline lookup yields CDR1 MNHNS and CDR2 SASEGT. CDR3 bases: TGTGCCAGCAGCGACTCAAACAGGGTTCGAGGCTACACCTTC. It specifies CASSDSNRVRGYTF.

This clonotype was observed a few times. This chain joins TRBV2 and TRBJ2-7, with TRBD2 matching over 9 bases. CDR3 length: 15 residues. V gave up 5 bases and J gave up 3 bases; unmatched junction bases: 8. Germline-derived CDR1 and CDR2 are SNHLY and FYNNEI. The CDR3 is CASSRSSGNLYEQYF. CDR3 nucleotides: TGTGCCAGCAGTCGGTCTAGCGGGAACCTCTACGAGCAGTACTTC.

The J gene is TRBJ1-2, the V gene TRBV19; tentatively, D is TRBD1 (5 bases). This CDR3 has 13 amino acids. Germline V CDR1 and CDR2: LNHDA, SQIVND (reference sequence). V was pared by 10 bases and J by 2 bases, with 14 bases between. CDR3 in amino acids: CATKIGANYGYTF. In DNA form, the CDR3 reads TGTGCCACCAAAATCGGGGCGAACTATGGCTACACCTTC.

The sample holds a few counts of this clonotype. The chain joins TRBV5-1 to TRBJ1-6; unclear D gene. The CDR3 runs 15 residues. CDR1 and CDR2 from the germline V gene are SGHRS and YFSETQ. Trimming removed 0 bases at V and 7 bases at J, with 11 bases between. DNA of the CDR3: TGCGCCAGCAGCTTGGATGGAGGGAACAATTCACCCCTCCACTTT. This sequence encodes CASSLDGGNNSPLHF.

The chain carries TRBV7-9 and TRBJ2-7; D assignment may be TRBD1 or TRBD2 (5 bases each). The CDR3 is 14 residues long. The germline V gene has CDR1 SEHNR and CDR2 FQNEAQ (reference sequence). V gave up 5 bases and J gave up 3 bases, with 14 bases separating them. This CDR3 reads CASSPRDALYEQYF. The CDR3 nucleotides are TGTGCCAGCAGCCCCCGGGACGCCCTCTACGAGCAGTACTTC.

This clonotype was seen only a few times. The V call is TRBV7-9, the J call TRBJ1-4; 7 bases line up with TRBD1. The V segment lost 1 base and the J segment 3 bases; nucleotides outside the gene matches: 11. This CDR3 has 18 amino acids. Germline assignment: CDR1 SEHNR and CDR2 FQNEAQ (reference sequence). The CDR3 DNA is TGTGCCAGCAGCTTAGTTCCGGGCAGGGGGGGATCTAATGAAAAACTGTTTTTT. The encoded protein is CASSLVPGRGGSNEKLFF.

This chain links TRBV9 with TRBJ1-2; D is unresolved. Germline assignment: CDR1 SGDLS and CDR2 YYNGEE. V was pared by 3 bases and J by 12 bases, with 9 bases between. The CDR3 extends over 10 amino acids. The CDR3 DNA reads as TGTGCCAGCAGCGCCACCCCCCACACCTTC. The encoded protein is CASSATPHTF.

This sequence joins TRBV28 and TRBJ2-3; TRBD1 matches at 7 bases. Germline V gives CDR1 MDHEN, CDR2 SYDVKM. The trim removed 3 bases at V and 9 bases at J, leaving 15 bases unmatched. The CDR3 has 16 residues. CDR3 protein: CASSFEGAGRDLTQYF. As DNA, the CDR3 is TGTGCCAGCAGTTTCGAGGGGGCTGGCCGAGATTTAACGCAGTATTTT.

This chain joins TRBV28 and TRBJ2-4; TRBD1 is a possible D gene (6 bases). The J call could be wrong; TRBJ2-5 is a better fit for the DNA end. The CDR3 is made up of 14 amino acids. Germline lookup yields CDR1 MDHEN and CDR2 SYDVKM. CDR3 amino acids: CASRLVGAQETQYF. For the CDR3, the DNA is TGTGCCAGCAGACTCGTGGGGGCCCAAGAGACCCAGTACTTC.

The V call is TRBV4-2, the J call TRBJ2-5; D is unresolved. CDR3 length: 15 residues. V was pared by 4 bases and J by 4 bases, with 16 bases between. Germline V gene data show CDR1 as LGHNA and CDR2 as YNFKEQ. The CDR3 here is CASSPTPVAVETQYF. CDR3 DNA sequence: TGTGCCAGCAGCCCAACCCCGGTCGCTGTAGAGACCCAGTACTTC.

This sequence joins TRBV2 and TRBJ2-7; 10 bases map to TRBD2. The J call is in doubt because the DNA end fits TRBJ2-5 better. This CDR3 spans 18 amino acids. CDR1 and CDR2 (germline): SNHLY, FYNNEI. CDR3 coding DNA: TGTGCCAGCAGAACAACAATATTTAGCGGGAGGACCGGAGAGACCCAGTACTTC. Translation gives CASRTTIFSGRTGETQYF.

V usage is TRBV19 and J usage is TRBJ1-2; 8 nucleotides line up with TRBD1. The J segment lost 8 bases and the V segment lost 4 bases, leaving 9 bases of the junction unmatched. Germline V gene lookup returns CDR1 LNHDA and CDR2 SQIVND (reference sequence). The CDR3 loop spans 14 amino acids. In nucleotides, the CDR3 is TGTGCCAGTAGTACCAGGGGGCAAGGTCGAGGCTACACCTTC. Its protein is CASSTRGQGRGYTF. Full variable domain (remainder filled in from reference TRBV19 and TRBJ1-2): DGGITQSPKYLFRKEGQNVTLSCEQNLNHDAMYWYRQDPGQGLRLIYYSQIVNDFQKGDIAEGYSVSREKKESFPLTVTSAQKNPTAFYLCASSTRGQGRGYTFGSGTRLTVV.

To note about this clonotype: The junction differs from germline at one of its ends, possibly a read error. The chain has TRBV27 and TRBJ1-2, with D possibly matching TRBD1 (6 bases). CDR1 MNHEY and CDR2 SMNVEV come from the germline V gene (reference sequence). The CDR3 runs 14 residues. The DNA for the CDR3 is TGTGCCAGCAGTCGAAGTCAGGGGCGGGGTGGCTACACCTTT. As protein: CASSRSQGRGGYTF.

The chain carries TRBV9 and TRBJ1-2; perhaps TRBD1 as D (6 bases). The germline V and J ends were trimmed by 3 bases and 6 bases, with 9 bases remaining between them. Germline V gene lookup returns CDR1 SGDLS and CDR2 YYNGEE. The CDR3 totals 12 residues. The CDR3 region is CASSGTENGYTF. The CDR3 DNA reads TGTGCCAGCAGCGGGACAGAAAATGGCTACACCTTC.

The J gene is TRBJ2-7, the V gene TRBV27; D tentatively reads TRBD1 or TRBD2 (6 bases each). This CDR3 contains 15 residues. The V and J ends lost 3 bases and 7 bases respectively, with 19 bases between them. Germline V lookup: CDR1 MNHEY, CDR2 SMNVEV (reference sequence). Written as DNA, the CDR3 is TGTGCCAGCAGTTTCCCGGGGGCCCCTCCTAATGAGCAGTACTTC. Protein: CASSFPGAPPNEQYF.

The V and J genes are TRBV4-3 and TRBJ1-2; D uncertain. V shed 4 bases and J shed 0 bases, with 9 bases lying between them. Germline V gene lookup returns CDR1 LGHNA and CDR2 YSLEER. The CDR3 contains 14 residues. The CDR3 loop reads CASSPRASNYGYTF. The DNA of the CDR3 is TGCGCCAGCAGCCCCCGAGCATCTAACTATGGCTACACCTTC.

This rearrangement joins TRBV15 to TRBJ2-1; the D call may be TRBD1 or TRBD2 (5 bases each). The CDR3 extends over 15 amino acids. Germline V gives CDR1 LNHNV, CDR2 YYDKDF (reference sequence). V lost 4 bases and J 12 bases, leaving 22 bases between the germline ends. The CDR3 DNA is TGTGCCACCAGCACACCAGGGCTTCTACGGGGTGGGCAGTTCTTC. This sequence encodes CATSTPGLLRGGQFF.

The V gene is TRBV4-2, the J gene TRBJ1-1; 9 bases line up with TRBD1. In germline, CDR1 is LGHNA, CDR2 YNFKEQ. The CDR3 extends over 16 amino acids. V gave up 4 bases and J gave up 5 bases; unmatched junction bases: 11. CDR3 region: CASSPLAGTGRTEAFF. The DNA of the CDR3 is TGTGCCAGCAGCCCTCTAGCCGGGACAGGGCGGACTGAAGCTTTCTTT.

This clonotype was counted between two and nine times. V and J are TRBV3-1 and TRBJ2-4, with D perhaps assigned TRBD1 or TRBD2 (5 bases each). V gave up 0 bases and J gave up 6 bases, with 18 bases separating them. Germline assignment: CDR1 LGHDT and CDR2 YNNKEL (reference sequence). The CDR3 consists of 17 residues. In DNA form, the CDR3 reads TGTGCCAGCAGCCAAGACGTTTGGGGGAGTGCGGGAAACATTCAGTACTTC. Translated, it gives CASSQDVWGSAGNIQYF.

V gene TRBV5-1 combines with J gene TRBJ2-5; either TRBD1 or TRBD2 may fit D (6 bases each). The germline V and J ends were trimmed by 2 bases and 2 bases, with 16 bases remaining between them. This CDR3 region has 16 residues. The germline V gene has CDR1 SGHRS and CDR2 YFSETQ. In nucleotides, the CDR3 is TGCGCCAGCAGCTTATCCGGAGGGGGTGGGCAAGAGACCCAGTACTTC. The encoded protein is CASSLSGGGGQETQYF.

This clonotype was counted between two and nine times. One end of the junction is discordant with germline, which a read error may explain. J is TRBJ1-6 and V is TRBV7-7; weak D call: TRBD1 (5 bases). The CDR3 spans 13 residues. Looked up from germline, CDR1 is SSHAT and CDR2 is FNYEAQ (reference sequence). CDR3 nucleotides: TGTGCTAGCAGCTTTCAGGACATTTCACCCCTCCACTTT. This gives the protein CASSFQDISPLHF.

The CDR3 sequence is CASSSRLQGLAETQYF. In nucleotides, the CDR3 is TGTGCCAGCAGTTCCAGACTTCAGGGTTTGGCGGAGACCCAGTACTTC. This rearrangement joins TRBV28 to TRBJ2-5; D might be TRBD1 (5 bases). Trimming removed 4 bases at V and 5 bases at J, with 20 bases between. Germline-derived CDR1 and CDR2 are MDHEN and SYDVKM. CDR3 length: 16 amino acids.